The following is a T cell receptor (beta chain) sequence with its context. Its antigen is unknown. The source of the sample is a study of shared clonotypes between healthy human individuals. Study-level points and caveats: Few donors limited the genetic and exposure-history diversity represented. Larger estimated richness was generally seen in naive subsets than in memory subsets.

Terminally differentiated effector memory CD45RA+ cells were excluded from the naive CD8 cells, which were CD45RO-negative and positively selected for CCR7. Method: immunoSEQ multiplex PCR; TCRdb's copy keeps in-frame clones and lacks some. Of about 2,200,000 clones detected, under 95% appear once; the ten largest clones hold 1.5% to 2%. Germline CDR1 SGDLS, CDR2 YYNGEE. The CDR3 covers 15 residues. Trimming cost V 0 bases and J 2 bases, with 9 bases left between them. The gene calls are TRBV9 and TRBJ1-3; D gene unclear. Sequencing used naive CD8+ T cells from PBMCs. This clonotype was obtained from a man aged 18 to 30 in good health. Some clones in this sample may be carry-over from other donors' samples. CDR3 nucleotides: TGTGCCAGCAGCGTAGTGGCGTCAGCTGGAAACACCATATATTTT. This gives the protein CASSVVASAGNTIYF.